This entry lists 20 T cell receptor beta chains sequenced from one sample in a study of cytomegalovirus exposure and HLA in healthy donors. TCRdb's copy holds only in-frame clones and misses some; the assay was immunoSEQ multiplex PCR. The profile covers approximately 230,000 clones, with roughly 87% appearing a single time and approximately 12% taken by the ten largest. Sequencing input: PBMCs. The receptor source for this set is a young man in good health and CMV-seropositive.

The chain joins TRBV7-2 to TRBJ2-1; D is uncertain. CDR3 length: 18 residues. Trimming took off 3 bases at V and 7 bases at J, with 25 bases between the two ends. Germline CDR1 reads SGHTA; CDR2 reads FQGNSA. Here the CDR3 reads CASSLRLGLRPRENEQFF. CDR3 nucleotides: TGTGCCAGCAGCTTGAGGCTAGGCCTCCGACCCCGCGAGAATGAGCAGTTCTTC.

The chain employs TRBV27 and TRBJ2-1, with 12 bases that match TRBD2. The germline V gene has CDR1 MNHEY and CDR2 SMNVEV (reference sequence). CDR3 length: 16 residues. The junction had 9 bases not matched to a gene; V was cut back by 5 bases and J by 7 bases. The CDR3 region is CASSPRLAGAVNEQFF. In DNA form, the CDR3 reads TGTGCCAGCAGTCCGCGACTAGCGGGAGCAGTAAATGAGCAGTTCTTC.

Here the CDR3 reads CATTNRETGYEQFF. As DNA, the CDR3 is TGTGCCACCACCAACCGGGAGACGGGCTATGAGCAGTTCTTC. V usage is TRBV15 and J usage is TRBJ2-1, with a weak D call TRBD2 (6 bases). CDR3 length: 14 amino acids. Germline CDR1 and CDR2: LNHNV and YYDKDF (reference sequence). V was trimmed by 7 bases and J by 8 bases, leaving 18 bases between them.

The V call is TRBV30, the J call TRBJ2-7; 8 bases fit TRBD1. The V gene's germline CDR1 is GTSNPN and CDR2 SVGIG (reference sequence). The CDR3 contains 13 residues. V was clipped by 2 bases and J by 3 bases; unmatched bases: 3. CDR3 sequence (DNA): TGTGCCTGGAGTTCCGACAGGGGCTACGAGCAGTACTTC. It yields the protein CAWSSDRGYEQYF.

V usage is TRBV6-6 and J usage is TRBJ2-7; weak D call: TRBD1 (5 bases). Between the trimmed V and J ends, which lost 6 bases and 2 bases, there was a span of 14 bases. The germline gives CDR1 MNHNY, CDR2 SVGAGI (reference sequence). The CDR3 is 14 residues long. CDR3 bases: TGTGCCAGCAGGGAAGAAACAGGACCCTACGAGCAGTACTTC. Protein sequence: CASREETGPYEQYF.

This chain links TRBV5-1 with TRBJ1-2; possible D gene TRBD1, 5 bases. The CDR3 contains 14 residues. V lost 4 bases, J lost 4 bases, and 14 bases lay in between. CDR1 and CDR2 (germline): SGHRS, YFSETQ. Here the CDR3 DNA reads TGCGCCAGCAGCCTGGGGGAGGGCCTCTATGGCTACACCTTC. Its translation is CASSLGEGLYGYTF.

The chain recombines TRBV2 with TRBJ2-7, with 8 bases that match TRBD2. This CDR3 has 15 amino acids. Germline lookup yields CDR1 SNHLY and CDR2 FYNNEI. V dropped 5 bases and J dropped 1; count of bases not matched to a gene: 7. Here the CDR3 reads CASSQGLASSYEQYF. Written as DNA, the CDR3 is TGTGCCAGCAGTCAAGGACTAGCCTCATCCTACGAGCAGTACTTC.

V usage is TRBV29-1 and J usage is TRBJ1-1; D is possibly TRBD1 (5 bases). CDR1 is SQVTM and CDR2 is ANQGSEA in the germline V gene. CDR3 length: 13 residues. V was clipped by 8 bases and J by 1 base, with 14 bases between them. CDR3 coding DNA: TGCAGCTTTTTAAGGGGCTCGAACACTGAAGCTTTCTTT. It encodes CSFLRGSNTEAFF.

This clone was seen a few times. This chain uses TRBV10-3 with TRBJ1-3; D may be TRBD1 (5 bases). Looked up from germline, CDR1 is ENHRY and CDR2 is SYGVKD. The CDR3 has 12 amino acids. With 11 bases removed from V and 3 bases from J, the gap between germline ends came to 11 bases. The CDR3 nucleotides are TGTGCCCACGGGGGGGATGGAAACACCATATATTTT. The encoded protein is CAHGGDGNTIYF.

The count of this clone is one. CDR3 in amino acids: CASSEGPYEQYF. The CDR3 bases are TGTGCCAGCAGTGAGGGCCCTTACGAGCAGTACTTC. This chain connects TRBV28 to TRBJ2-7; the D gene is possibly TRBD2 (5 bases). V lost 5 bases, J lost 4 bases, and 9 bases lay in between. The CDR3 covers 12 residues. Germline V lookup: CDR1 MDHEN, CDR2 SYDVKM.

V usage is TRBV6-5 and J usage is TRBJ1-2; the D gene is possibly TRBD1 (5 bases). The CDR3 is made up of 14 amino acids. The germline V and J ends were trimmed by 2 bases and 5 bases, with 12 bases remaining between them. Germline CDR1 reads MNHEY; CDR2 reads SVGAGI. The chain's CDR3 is CASSYKEGPYGYTF. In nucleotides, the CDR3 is TGTGCCAGCAGTTACAAAGAGGGACCGTATGGCTACACCTTC.

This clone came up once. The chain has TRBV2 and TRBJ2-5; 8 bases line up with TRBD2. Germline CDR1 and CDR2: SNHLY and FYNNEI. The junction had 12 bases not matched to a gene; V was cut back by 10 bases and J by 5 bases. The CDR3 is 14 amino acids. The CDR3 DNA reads TGTGCCACCAAAAAACGGGAGGGCCGGGAGACCCAGTACTTC. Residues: CATKKREGRETQYF. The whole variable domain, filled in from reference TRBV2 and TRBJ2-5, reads EPEVTQTPSHQVTQMGQEVILRCVPISNHLYFYWYRQILGQKVEFLVSFYNNEISEKSEIFDDQFSVERPDGSNFTLKIRSTKLEDSAMYFCATKKREGRETQYFGPGTRLLVL.

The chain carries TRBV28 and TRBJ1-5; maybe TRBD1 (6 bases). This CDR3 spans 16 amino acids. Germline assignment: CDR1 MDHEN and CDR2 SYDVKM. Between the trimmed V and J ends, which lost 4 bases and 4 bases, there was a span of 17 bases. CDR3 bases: TGTGCCAGCAGTTCAACAGGGAGGCGAGGAAATCAGCCCCAGCATTTT. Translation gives CASSSTGRRGNQPQHF.

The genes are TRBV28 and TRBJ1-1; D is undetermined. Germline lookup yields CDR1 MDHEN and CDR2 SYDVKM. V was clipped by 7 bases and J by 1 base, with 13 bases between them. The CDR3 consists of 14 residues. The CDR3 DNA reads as TGTGCCAGCAAAGGCAGACCCGGGAACACTGAAGCTTTCTTT. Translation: CASKGRPGNTEAFF.

The CDR3 DNA is TGTGCCAGCAGCGTAGGAGGGACAACTTACGAGCAGTACTTC. It encodes CASSVGGTTYEQYF. The gene calls are TRBV9 and TRBJ2-7; a weak D match, TRBD1 (6 bases). Germline V lookup: CDR1 SGDLS, CDR2 YYNGEE. The CDR3 covers 14 residues. V was shortened by 0 bases and J by 4 bases, with 11 bases between the two germline ends.

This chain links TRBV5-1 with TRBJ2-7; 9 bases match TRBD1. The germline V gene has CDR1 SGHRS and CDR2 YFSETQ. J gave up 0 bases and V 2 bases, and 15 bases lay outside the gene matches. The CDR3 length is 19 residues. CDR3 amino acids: CASSFASGTGLPSSYEQYF. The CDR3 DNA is TGCGCCAGCAGCTTCGCCTCCGGGACAGGGTTACCGAGCTCCTACGAGCAGTACTTC.

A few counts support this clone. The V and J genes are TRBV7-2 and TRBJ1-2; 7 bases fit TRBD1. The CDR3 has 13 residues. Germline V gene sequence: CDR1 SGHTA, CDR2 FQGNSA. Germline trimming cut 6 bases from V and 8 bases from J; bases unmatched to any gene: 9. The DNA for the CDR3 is TGTGCCAGCAGGCCCAGGGGGGAGGAAGGCTACACCTTC. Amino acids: CASRPRGEEGYTF.

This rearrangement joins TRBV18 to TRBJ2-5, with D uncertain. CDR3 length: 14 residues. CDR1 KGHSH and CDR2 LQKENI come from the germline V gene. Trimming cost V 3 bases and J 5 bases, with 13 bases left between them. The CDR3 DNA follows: TGTGCCAGCTCACCGGGCCTGCTTGTCGAGACCCAGTACTTC. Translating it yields CASSPGLLVETQYF.

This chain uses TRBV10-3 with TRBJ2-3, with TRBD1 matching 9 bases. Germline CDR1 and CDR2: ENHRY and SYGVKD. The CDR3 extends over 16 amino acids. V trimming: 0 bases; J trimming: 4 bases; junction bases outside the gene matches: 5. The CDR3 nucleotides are TGTGCCATCAGTGAGTCCACAGGGGGCGTAGCAGATACGCAGTATTTT. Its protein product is CAISESTGGVADTQYF.

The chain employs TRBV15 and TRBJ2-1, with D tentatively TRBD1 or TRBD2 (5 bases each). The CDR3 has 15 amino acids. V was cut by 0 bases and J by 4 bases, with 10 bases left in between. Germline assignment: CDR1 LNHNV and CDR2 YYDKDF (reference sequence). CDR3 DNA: TGTGCCACCAGCAGAGACCAGGGAGCATACAATGAGCAGTTCTTC. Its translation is CATSRDQGAYNEQFF.